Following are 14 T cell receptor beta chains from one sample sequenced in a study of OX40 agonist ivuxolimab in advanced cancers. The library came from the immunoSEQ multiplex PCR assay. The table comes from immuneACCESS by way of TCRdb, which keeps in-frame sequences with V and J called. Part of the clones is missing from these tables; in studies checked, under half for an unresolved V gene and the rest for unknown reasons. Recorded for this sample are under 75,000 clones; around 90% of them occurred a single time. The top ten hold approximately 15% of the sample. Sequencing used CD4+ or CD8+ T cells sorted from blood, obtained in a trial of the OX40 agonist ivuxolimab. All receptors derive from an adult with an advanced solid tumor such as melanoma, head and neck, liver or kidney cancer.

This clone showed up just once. CDR3 amino acids: CASSLGGQGTSGANVLTF. In DNA form, the CDR3 reads TGTGCCAGCAGCTTAGGTGGACAGGGGACCTCTGGGGCCAACGTCCTGACTTTC. The J gene is TRBJ2-6, the V gene TRBV7-6; 9 nucleotides align to TRBD1. Unmatched junction bases numbered 4, after V lost 1 base and J lost 0 bases. CDR3 size: 18 residues. CDR1 is SGHVS, CDR2 FNYEAQ, per germline.

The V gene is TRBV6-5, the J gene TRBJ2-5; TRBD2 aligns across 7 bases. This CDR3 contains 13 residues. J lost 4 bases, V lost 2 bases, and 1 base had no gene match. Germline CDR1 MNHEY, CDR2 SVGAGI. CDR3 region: CASSYGRGETQYF. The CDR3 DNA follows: TGTGCCAGCAGTTACGGGAGGGGAGAGACCCAGTACTTC.

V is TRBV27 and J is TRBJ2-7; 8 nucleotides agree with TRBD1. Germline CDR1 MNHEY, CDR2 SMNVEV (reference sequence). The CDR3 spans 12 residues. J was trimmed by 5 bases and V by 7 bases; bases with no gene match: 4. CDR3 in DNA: TGTGCCAGCACGACAGGGGCGCACGAGCAGTACTTC. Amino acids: CASTTGAHEQYF.

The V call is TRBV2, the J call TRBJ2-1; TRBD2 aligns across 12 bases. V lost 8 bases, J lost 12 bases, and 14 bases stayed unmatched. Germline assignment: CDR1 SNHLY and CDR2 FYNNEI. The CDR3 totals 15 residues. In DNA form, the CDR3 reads TGTGCCAGCTTGACTAGGACTAGCGGGAAGAATCGGCAGTTCTTC. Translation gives CASLTRTSGKNRQFF. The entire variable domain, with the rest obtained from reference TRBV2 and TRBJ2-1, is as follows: EPEVTQTPSHQVTQMGQEVILRCVPISNHLYFYWYRQILGQKVEFLVSFYNNEISEKSEIFDDQFSVERPDGSNFTLKIRSTKLEDSAMYFCASLTRTSGKNRQFFGPGTRLTVL.

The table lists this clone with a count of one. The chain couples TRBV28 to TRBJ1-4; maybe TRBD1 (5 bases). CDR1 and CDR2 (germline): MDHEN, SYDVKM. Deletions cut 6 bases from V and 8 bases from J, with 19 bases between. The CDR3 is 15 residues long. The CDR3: CASRAPGGLGEKLFF. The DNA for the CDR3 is TGTGCCAGCAGGGCCCCCGGGGGTTTAGGGGAAAAACTGTTTTTT.

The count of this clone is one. The CDR3 reads CASSKGRDTGELFF. For the CDR3, the DNA is TGTGCCAGCAGCAAAGGACGGGACACCGGGGAGCTGTTTTTT. The chain combines TRBV28 with TRBJ2-2; D ambiguous. From germline, CDR1 is MDHEN and CDR2 SYDVKM. The V and J ends lost 6 bases and 3 bases respectively, with 11 bases between them. The CDR3 totals 14 residues.

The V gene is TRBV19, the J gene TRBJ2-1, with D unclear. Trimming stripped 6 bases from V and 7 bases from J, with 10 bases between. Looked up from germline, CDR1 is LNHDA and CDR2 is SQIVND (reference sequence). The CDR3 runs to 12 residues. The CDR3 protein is CASSLDKNEQFF. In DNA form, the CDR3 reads TGTGCCAGTAGCCTAGACAAAAATGAGCAGTTCTTC. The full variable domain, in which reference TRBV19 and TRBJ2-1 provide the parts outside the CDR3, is DGGITQSPKYLFRKEGQNVTLSCEQNLNHDAMYWYRQDPGQGLRLIYYSQIVNDFQKGDIAEGYSVSREKKESFPLTVTSAQKNPTAFYLCASSLDKNEQFFGPGTRLTVL.

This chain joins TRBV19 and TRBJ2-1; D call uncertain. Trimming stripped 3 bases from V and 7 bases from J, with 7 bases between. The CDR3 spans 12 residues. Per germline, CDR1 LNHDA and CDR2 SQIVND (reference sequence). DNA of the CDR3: TGTGCCAGTAGTATCTTGGGGAATGAGCAGTTCTTC. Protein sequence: CASSILGNEQFF. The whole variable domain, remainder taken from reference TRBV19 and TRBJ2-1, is DGGITQSPKYLFRKEGQNVTLSCEQNLNHDAMYWYRQDPGQGLRLIYYSQIVNDFQKGDIAEGYSVSREKKESFPLTVTSAQKNPTAFYLCASSILGNEQFFGPGTRLTVL.

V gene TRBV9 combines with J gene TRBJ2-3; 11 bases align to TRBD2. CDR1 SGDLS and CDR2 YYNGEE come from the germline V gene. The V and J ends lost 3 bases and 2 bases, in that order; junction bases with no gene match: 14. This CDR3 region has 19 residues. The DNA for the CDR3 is TGTGCCAGCAGCGAGACTAGCGGGATGGGACAATCCTACACAGATACGCAGTATTTT. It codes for CASSETSGMGQSYTDTQYF.

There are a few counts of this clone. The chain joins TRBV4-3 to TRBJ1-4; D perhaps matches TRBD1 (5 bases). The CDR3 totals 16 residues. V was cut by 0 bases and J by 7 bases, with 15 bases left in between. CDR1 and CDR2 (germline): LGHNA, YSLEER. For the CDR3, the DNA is TGCGCCAGCAGCCAAGAATGGGCGGGGGAAGGTGAAAAACTGTTTTTT. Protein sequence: CASSQEWAGEGEKLFF.

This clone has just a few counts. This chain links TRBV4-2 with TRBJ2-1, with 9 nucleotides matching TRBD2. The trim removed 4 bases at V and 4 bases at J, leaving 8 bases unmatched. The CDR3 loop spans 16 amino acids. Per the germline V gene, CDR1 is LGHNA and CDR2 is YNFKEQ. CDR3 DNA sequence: TGTGCCAGCAGCCCTAGCGGGACTAGATTTTACAATGAGCAGTTCTTC. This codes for CASSPSGTRFYNEQFF.

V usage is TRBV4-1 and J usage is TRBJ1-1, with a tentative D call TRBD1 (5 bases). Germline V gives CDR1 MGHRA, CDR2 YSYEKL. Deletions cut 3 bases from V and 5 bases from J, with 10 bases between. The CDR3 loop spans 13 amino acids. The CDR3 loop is CASSHTGETEAFF. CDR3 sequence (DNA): TGCGCCAGCAGCCACACAGGAGAAACTGAAGCTTTCTTT.

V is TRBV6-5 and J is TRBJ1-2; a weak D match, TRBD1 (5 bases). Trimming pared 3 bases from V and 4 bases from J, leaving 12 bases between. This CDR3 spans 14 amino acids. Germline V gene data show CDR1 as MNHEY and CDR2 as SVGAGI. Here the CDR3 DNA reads TGTGCCAGCAGTTATGGGGACCCCATCTATGGCTACACCTTC. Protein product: CASSYGDPIYGYTF.

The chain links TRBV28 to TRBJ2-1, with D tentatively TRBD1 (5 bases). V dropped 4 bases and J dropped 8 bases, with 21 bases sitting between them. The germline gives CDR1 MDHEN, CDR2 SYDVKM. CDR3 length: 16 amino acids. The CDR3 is CASSSGGSPEGDEQFF. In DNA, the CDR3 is TGTGCCAGCAGTTCAGGCGGATCACCCGAAGGGGATGAGCAGTTCTTC.